This passage covers 9 T cell receptor beta chains from one sample sequenced in a study of response to subunit inactivated influenza vaccine. TCRdb used MiXCR to reprocess the RT-PCR reads, holding one entry per CDR3 protein. The table records about 780,000 distinct CDR3 sequences, around a sixth of them present only once. The sequencing used PBMCs from blood, collected 5 days after vaccination. These TCRs come from a man aged 50 to 59 who received an inactivated influenza vaccine.

Turning to this clonotype: This may arise from a read error, as a much more abundant clone is one base away. The chain uses TRBV28 and TRBJ2-2; D possibly corresponds to TRBD1 (6 bases). V lost 9 bases and J 4 bases, leaving 15 bases between the germline ends. CDR3 length: 14 residues. Germline V gives CDR1 MDHEN, CDR2 SYDVKM. CDR3 amino acids: CARGRGWSTGELFF. Here the CDR3 DNA reads TGTGCCAGGGGCAGGGGTTGGAGCACCGGGGAGCTGTTTTTT.

There are a few counts of this clonotype. This chain connects TRBV18 to TRBJ1-2, with D perhaps matching TRBD1 (5 bases). V lost 0 bases to trimming and J lost 3 bases, with 11 bases between them. CDR3 length: 15 amino acids. Germline V gives CDR1 KGHSH, CDR2 LQKENI. The CDR3 DNA sequence: TGTGCCAGCTCACCACCGACGCAGGGATACTATGGCTACACCTTC. It translates to CASSPPTQGYYGYTF.

This rearrangement joins TRBV5-5 to TRBJ2-7, with 9 bases that match TRBD2. This CDR3 is 16 amino acids long. With 1 base clipped from V and 4 bases from J, the junction kept 9 bases outside the gene matches. CDR1 is SGHKS, CDR2 YYEKEE, per germline (reference sequence). The CDR3: CASSLPSGMIYYEQYF. The CDR3, as DNA: TGTGCCAGCAGCTTGCCTAGCGGGATGATATATTACGAGCAGTACTTC.

This clonotype was recorded at least ten times. As DNA, the CDR3 is TGTGCCAGCAGTTACCGGCAGGGCTACGAGCAGTACTTC. The encoded protein is CASSYRQGYEQYF. The rearrangement joins TRBV6-5 to TRBJ2-7; D is possibly TRBD1 (5 bases). Trimming cost V 2 bases and J 3 bases, with 8 bases left between them. CDR3 length: 13 amino acids. In germline, CDR1 is MNHEY, CDR2 SVGAGI.

This clonotype was seen a few times. This chain uses TRBV15 with TRBJ2-1; D gene unclear. This CDR3 contains 12 residues. Deletions cut 6 bases from V and 8 bases from J, with 11 bases between. The germline gives CDR1 LNHNV, CDR2 YYDKDF (reference sequence). This CDR3 reads CATSRVFDEQFF. The CDR3 nucleotides are TGTGCCACCAGTCGGGTCTTCGATGAGCAGTTCTTC.

The chain links TRBV7-2 to TRBJ2-5; the D gene is possibly TRBD2 (7 bases). V lost 0 bases to trimming and J lost 5 bases, with 13 bases between them. Per the germline V gene, CDR1 is SGHTA and CDR2 is FQGNSA. The CDR3 loop spans 15 amino acids. The CDR3 protein is CASSLAGGPVETQYF. CDR3 nucleotide sequence: TGTGCCAGCAGCTTAGCGGGGGGGCCGGTGGAGACCCAGTACTTC.

With regard to this clonotype: Likely a read error: the CDR3 ends without its conserved phenylalanine or tryptophan. This chain links TRBV2 with TRBJ2-2; D tentatively fits TRBD1 or TRBD2 (5 bases each). This CDR3 spans 15 amino acids. V lost 6 bases, J lost 3 bases, and 14 bases lay in between. Germline V CDR1 and CDR2: SNHLY, FYNNEI. DNA for the CDR3: TGTGCCAGCAGCGCGAGGGGCTGGTACACCGGGGAGCTGTTTTCT. It codes for CASSARGWYTGELFS.

This clonotype was seen only a few times. The chain couples TRBV20-1 to TRBJ2-3; 7 bases map to TRBD2. CDR1 and CDR2 (germline): DFQATT, SNEGSKA (reference sequence). The CDR3 is 12 amino acids. V was pared by 7 bases and J by 1 base, with 2 bases of the junction left unmatched. The CDR3 DNA reads as TGCAGTGGTGGGGGGGGCACAGATACGCAGTATTTT. Amino acids: CSGGGGTDTQYF.

In its sample, this clonotype was seen a few times. The rearrangement joins TRBV29-1 to TRBJ2-6; D call uncertain. CDR3 size: 15 residues. V was trimmed by 6 bases and J by 0 bases, leaving 12 bases between them. The germline CDR1 and CDR2 sequences are SQVTM and ANQGSEA. CDR3 coding DNA: TGCAGCGTCCTATCCCGTGGCTCTGGGGCCAACGTCCTGACTTTC. Translation: CSVLSRGSGANVLTF.